This is a list of T cell receptor beta chains from one sample in a study of cytomegalovirus exposure and HLA in healthy donors. TCRdb's table, derived via immunoSEQ multiplex PCR, lists solely in-frame clones and lacks some. The repertoire has around 110,000 clones, 8% to 10% of them found once; the top ten carry around 3%. Sequencing was performed on PBMCs. The source is a man aged 25 to 45 in good health and CMV-seronegative. Both conserved end residues are part of each CDR3. The D gene is left open where the match is weak. Clone size is stated in some rows and not others, as once, few, many or a class when expanded.

>TRBJ1-5|few|TRBV18|-
CASSPLAQGNQPQHF
TGTGCCAGCTCACCTTTGGCCCAGGGTAATCAGCCCCAGCATTTT
>TRBJ1-5|-|TRBV27|TRBD1
CASSLDRESFQPQHF
TGTGCCAGCAGCCTGGACAGGGAGTCGTTTCAGCCCCAGCATTTT
>TRBJ1-2|-|TRBV7-3|TRBD1
CASSQGQLANYGYTF
TGTGCCAGCAGCCAGGGACAGCTAGCTAACTATGGCTACACCTTC
>TRBJ1-4|once|TRBV28|-
CASNLGQGRGYVEKLFF
TGTGCCAGCAATTTAGGGCAGGGGCGAGGCTACGTTGAAAAACTGTTTTTT
>TRBJ1-4|-|TRBV11-2|-
CASSLDTPVEKLFF
TGTGCCAGCAGCTTAGATACTCCCGTTGAAAAACTGTTTTTT
>TRBJ1-2|few|TRBV5-1|-
CASSLGYRVSSYGYTF
TGCGCCAGCAGCTTGGGATACAGGGTCTCCAGCTATGGCTACACCTTC
>TRBJ1-5|few|TRBV7-8|-
CATTGGNRWNQPQHF
TGTGCCACCACCGGAGGAAACAGATGGAATCAGCCCCAGCATTTT
>TRBJ1-1|-|TRBV6-7|TRBD1
CASSYEGRGPGMTDEAFF
TGTGCCAGCAGTTACGAGGGCAGGGGGCCGGGGATGACTGATGAAGCTTTCTTT
>TRBJ2-7|-|TRBV7-6|-
CASSPTTGISYEQYF
TGTGCCAGCAGCCCCACAACGGGGATCTCCTACGAGCAGTACTTC
>TRBJ2-1|few|TRBV11-3|TRBD2
CASSRPGTSGEQFF
TGTGCCAGCAGCAGACCCGGGACTAGTGGTGAGCAGTTCTTC
>TRBJ2-2|-|TRBV4-1|TRBD1
CASSLRQGPGTGELFF
TGCGCAAGCAGCCTCCGACAGGGCCCGGGCACCGGGGAGCTGTTTTTT
>TRBJ2-1|-|TRBV28|TRBD2
CASSFEGTSGSGAYNEQFF
TGTGCCAGCAGTTTCGAAGGGACTAGCGGGAGTGGGGCCTACAATGAGCAGTTCTTC
>TRBJ2-7|few|TRBV30|TRBD1
CAWSRGTAYEQYF
TGTGCCTGGAGTAGGGGGACAGCCTACGAGCAGTACTTC
>TRBJ1-2|few|TRBV5-1|-
CASSLALGGDPGYTF
TGCGCCAGCAGCTTGGCCCTAGGCGGGGATCCGGGCTACACCTTC
>TRBJ1-1|-|TRBV2|-
CASRGGPNTEAFF
TGTGCCAGCAGGGGGGGGCCGAACACTGAAGCTTTCTTT
>TRBJ2-3|-|TRBV6-1|TRBD2
CASMREGRADTQYF
TGTGCCAGCATGCGGGAGGGAAGAGCAGATACGCAGTATTTT
>TRBJ2-3|-|TRBV29-1|-
CSVDPGLAQYF
TGCAGCGTTGACCCGGGGTTGGCGCAGTATTTT
>TRBJ2-7|few|TRBV5-1|-
CASSLKQGHDEQYF
TGCGCCAGCAGCTTGAAACAGGGCCACGACGAGCAGTACTTC
>TRBJ1-5|few|TRBV5-5|-
CASSTRQNSNQPQHF
TGTGCCAGCAGCACCCGTCAGAATAGCAATCAGCCCCAGCATTTT
>TRBJ2-2|-|TRBV18|-
CASSRTPTGELFF
TGTGCCAGCTCCCGGACACCGACCGGGGAGCTGTTTTTT
>TRBJ1-1|few|TRBV5-1|TRBD1
CASSLGQGVGKNTEAFF
TGCGCCAGCAGCTTGGGACAGGGGGTAGGGAAGAACACTGAAGCTTTCTTT
>TRBJ2-3|-|TRBV27|-
CASSLYGDTQYF
TGTGCCAGCAGTTTGTACGGAGATACGCAGTATTTT
>TRBJ1-3|-|TRBV4-1|TRBD1
CASSFDRGSGNTIYF
TGCGCCAGCAGCTTCGACAGGGGCTCTGGAAACACCATATATTTT
>TRBJ1-5|few|TRBV12-5|-
CASGLAGGSNQPQHF
TGTGCTAGTGGTTTGGCCGGGGGTAGCAATCAGCCCCAGCATTTT
>TRBJ2-5|-|TRBV19|TRBD1
CASSPTGGVETQYF
TGTGCCAGTAGCCCCACAGGGGGTGTCGAGACCCAGTACTTC
>TRBJ1-2|-|TRBV30|TRBD1
CAWNRGDGYTF
TGTGCCTGGAACAGGGGCGATGGCTACACCTTC
>TRBJ2-7|-|TRBV4-1|-
CASSQDLQGRSPAYEQYF
TGCGCCAGCAGCCAAGATCTACAGGGCCGATCCCCCGCCTACGAGCAGTACTTC
>TRBJ1-6|-|TRBV27|-
CASSLGQKNSPLHF
TGTGCCAGCAGTTTGGGCCAGAAGAATTCACCCCTCCACTTT
>TRBJ1-2|few|TRBV5-1|TRBD1
CASSWGTGDGYTF
TGCGCCAGCAGCTGGGGGACAGGAGACGGCTACACCTTC
>TRBJ2-7|few|TRBV9|TRBD1
CASSPDRAIYEQYF
TGTGCCAGCAGCCCCGACAGGGCAATCTACGAGCAGTACTTC
>TRBJ1-2|-|TRBV6-5|TRBD1
CASSSSSGTGFYGYTF
TGTGCCAGCAGTTCTTCTTCCGGGACAGGATTCTATGGCTACACCTTC
>TRBJ1-2|few|TRBV19|-
CASSGGRSYGYTF
TGTGCCAGTAGCGGGGGACGGAGCTATGGCTACACCTTC
>TRBJ2-7|few|TRBV20-1|-
CSAPFNYEQYF
TGCAGTGCCCCATTCAACTACGAGCAGTACTTC
>TRBJ1-1|-|TRBV30|-
CAWSVDMNTEAFF
TGTGCCTGGAGTGTGGACATGAACACTGAAGCTTTCTTT
>TRBJ2-5|few|TRBV9|-
CASSVERDYQETQYF
TGTGCCAGCAGCGTAGAGAGGGACTACCAAGAGACCCAGTACTTC
>TRBJ1-2|-|TRBV4-3|-
CASSQDRDNPYGYTF
TGCGCCAGCAGCCAAGATCGAGACAACCCCTATGGCTACACCTTC